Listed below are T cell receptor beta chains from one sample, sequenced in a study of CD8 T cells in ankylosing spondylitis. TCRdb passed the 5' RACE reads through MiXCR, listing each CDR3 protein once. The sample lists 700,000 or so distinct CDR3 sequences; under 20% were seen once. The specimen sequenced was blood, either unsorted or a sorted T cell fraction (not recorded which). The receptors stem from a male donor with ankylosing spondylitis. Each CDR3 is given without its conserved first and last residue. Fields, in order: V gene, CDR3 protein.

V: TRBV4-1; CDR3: ASSQYHIRAQAVYEQY
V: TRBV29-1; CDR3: SVEEGNTGELF
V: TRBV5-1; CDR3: ASSLDRQIGSYGYT
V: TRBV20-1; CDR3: SARSGLPTDTQY
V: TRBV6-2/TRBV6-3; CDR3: ASSYSRTANYGYT
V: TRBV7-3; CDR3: ASSLGPSGGAGYNEQF
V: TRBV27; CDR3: ASSSSTNTEAF
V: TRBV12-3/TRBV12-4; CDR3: ASSSAPGTTSNQPQH
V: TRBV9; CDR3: ASSPGTSGTYNEQF
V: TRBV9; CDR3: ASSVASATNSGANVLT
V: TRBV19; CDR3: ASSGQGSGSPLH
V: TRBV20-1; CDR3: SARRTGLRNTGELF
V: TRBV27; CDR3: ASSLFRESEQF
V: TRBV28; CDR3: ASRRGGETYEQY
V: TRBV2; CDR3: ASSNPGLEAF
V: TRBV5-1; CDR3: ASSPAQGTQY
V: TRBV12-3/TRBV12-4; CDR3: ASSSDYTVQETQY
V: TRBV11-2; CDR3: ASSLGAKETQY
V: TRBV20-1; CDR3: SAGDTNYGYT
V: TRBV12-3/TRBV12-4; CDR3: ASRAGQVVNEKLF
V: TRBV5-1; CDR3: ASSFLTSGSYSASHEQY
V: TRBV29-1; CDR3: SVVYVRACGNQPQH
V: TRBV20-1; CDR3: SARGDLLGGYEQY
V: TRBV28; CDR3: ASSQPYRDRQETQY
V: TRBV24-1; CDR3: ATSDPGETGELF
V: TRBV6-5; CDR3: ASSYRGRNYGYT
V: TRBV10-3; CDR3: AISFTGGREQY
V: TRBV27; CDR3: ASSRSPKAGTQY